The 32 T cell receptor beta chains reported below all come from one sample, sequenced in a study of shared clonotypes between healthy human individuals. The repertoire was sequenced with immunoSEQ multiplex PCR; TCRdb's copy has only in-frame clones and lacks some. The table lists around 500,000 clones, 60% to 80% of them singletons. Specimen: PBMCs. These receptors were collected from a woman aged 40 to 50 in good health. Some clones in this sample may be carry-over from other donors' samples.

In its sample, this clone was seen once. The rearrangement links TRBV27 to TRBJ2-5; TRBD2 matches at 8 bases. Per the germline V gene, CDR1 is MNHEY and CDR2 is SMNVEV (reference sequence). The CDR3 sequence is 15 residues long. The junction had 8 bases not matched to a gene; V was cut back by 5 bases and J by 3 bases. DNA for the CDR3: TGTGCCAGCAGTCCACAACCGGGACTAGAAGAGACCCAGTACTTC. This translates into CASSPQPGLEETQYF.

A note on this clone: A far larger clone is one nucleotide away, so this likely arose from a read error. Other DNA sequences in the sample encode the same CDR3. The chain carries TRBV29-1 and TRBJ1-2, with no clear D. This CDR3 has 11 residues. The V gene's germline CDR1 is SQVTM and CDR2 ANQGSEA. The CDR3 protein is CSESSNYGYTF. In DNA, the CDR3 is TGCAGCGAGTCCTCAAACTATGGCTATACCTTC.

This chain links TRBV5-1 with TRBJ2-1, with 7 bases matching TRBD2. The germline V gene has CDR1 SGHRS and CDR2 YFSETQ. The CDR3 sequence is 14 residues long. Losses at the gene ends were 2 bases for V and 6 bases for J; bases not matched to a gene: 5. DNA of the CDR3: TGCGCCAGCAGCTTATCGGGAGGCCCCAATGAGCAGTTCTTC. This gives the protein CASSLSGGPNEQFF.

V usage is TRBV28 and J usage is TRBJ2-5, with 7 bases fitting TRBD1. Germline V gene data show CDR1 as MDHEN and CDR2 as SYDVKM. Losses at the gene ends were 5 bases for V and 4 bases for J; bases not matched to a gene: 7. The CDR3 spans 14 residues. CDR3 nucleotide sequence: TGTGCCAGCAGTACTCGACAGGGTCGAGAGACCCAGTACTTC. Translating it yields CASSTRQGRETQYF.

The rearrangement joins TRBV28 to TRBJ1-4, with TRBD1 matching 8 bases. The germline CDR1 and CDR2 sequences are MDHEN and SYDVKM. This CDR3 comprises 14 residues. The ends lost 5 bases at V and 7 bases at J; junction bases unmatched: 6. CDR3 bases: TGTGCCAGCAGTATCACCGGGACAGGTGAAAAACTGTTTTTT. Its protein is CASSITGTGEKLFF.

The rearrangement joins TRBV7-3 to TRBJ2-2; D uncertain. The ends were cut back, 4 bases at V and 7 bases at J, with 10 bases in the middle. This CDR3 region has 13 residues. Germline CDR1 is SGHTA and CDR2 is FQGTGA. CDR3 sequence: CASSYIQSGELFF. CDR3 bases: TGTGCCAGCAGCTATATACAGAGCGGGGAGCTGTTTTTT.

In its sample, this clone was seen many times. J is TRBJ1-1 and V is TRBV10-3; weak D call: TRBD1 (6 bases). Trimming removed 10 bases at V and 6 bases at J, with 15 bases between. Germline V gives CDR1 ENHRY, CDR2 SYGVKD. The CDR3 is 12 residues long. CDR3 amino acids: CASQGPTPEAFF. The CDR3 DNA reads TGTGCCAGCCAGGGGCCAACCCCTGAAGCTTTCTTT.

The chain combines TRBV11-1 with TRBJ2-3; D not resolved. Between the trimmed V and J ends, which lost 1 base and 2 bases, there was a span of 4 bases. CDR3 size: 13 residues. The germline gives CDR1 SGHAT, CDR2 FQDESV (reference sequence). CDR3 coding DNA: TGTGCCAGCAGCTTAGGTCCCACAGATACGCAGTATTTT. Protein sequence: CASSLGPTDTQYF.

In the case of this clone: This sequence is one base from a far larger clone and is likely a read error. Other DNA variants within this sample encode the same CDR3. The chain combines TRBV2 with TRBJ1-2; D may be TRBD1 (5 bases). The germline CDR1 and CDR2 sequences are SNHLY and FYNNEI. CDR3 length: 15 amino acids. The CDR3, as DNA: TGCGCCAGCACGCCGGGGCAGGGCTCCCTAGGTGGCTACACCTTC. This translates into CASTPGQGSLGGYTF.

The V call is TRBV6-1, the J call TRBJ1-5; the D gene is possibly TRBD1 (6 bases). Deletions cut 2 bases from V and 2 bases from J, with 10 bases between. Looked up from germline, CDR1 is MNHNS and CDR2 is SASEGT. The CDR3 is made up of 15 amino acids. CDR3 residues: CASSERRGGNQPQHF. The CDR3 nucleotides read TGTGCCAGCAGTGAACGCAGGGGAGGCAATCAGCCCCAGCATTTT.

The chain couples TRBV10-3 to TRBJ2-7; D is unresolved. CDR1 is ENHRY and CDR2 is SYGVKD in the germline V gene. V lost 1 base and J lost 3, with 10 bases in between. The CDR3 totals 14 residues. CDR3 amino acids: CAISEFSGLYEQYF. The CDR3 nucleotides read TGTGCCATCAGTGAGTTTTCAGGTCTCTACGAGCAGTACTTC.

The CDR3 DNA follows: TGCGCCAGCAGCCAAGAAACGGCTCCAAGCACAGATACGCAGTATTTT. It specifies CASSQETAPSTDTQYF. This rearrangement joins TRBV4-1 to TRBJ2-3; D uncertain. Germline-derived CDR1 and CDR2 are MGHRA and YSYEKL. Trimming removed 0 bases from V and 0 bases from J, with 10 bases in between. The CDR3 length is 16 residues.

The rearrangement links TRBV6-6 to TRBJ2-2, with D perhaps matching TRBD2 (5 bases). V lost 2 bases to trimming and J lost 2 bases, with 9 bases between them. Germline-derived CDR1 and CDR2 are MNHNY and SVGAGI (reference sequence). This CDR3 comprises 15 residues. This CDR3 reads CASSYAGLNTGELFF. The CDR3 DNA reads TGTGCCAGCAGTTACGCGGGCCTAAACACCGGGGAGCTGTTTTTT.

The chain links TRBV5-6 to TRBJ1-5; D is perhaps TRBD1 (5 bases). This CDR3 has 15 residues. CDR1 and CDR2 (germline): SGHDT, YYEEEE. Trimming pared 1 base from V and 0 bases from J, leaving 8 bases between. CDR3 residues: CASSLKGDSNQPQHF. Written as DNA, the CDR3 is TGTGCCAGCAGCTTGAAAGGGGATAGCAATCAGCCCCAGCATTTT.

The chain carries TRBV19 and TRBJ2-7; no clear D gene. Germline V gene sequence: CDR1 LNHDA, CDR2 SQIVND (reference sequence). The CDR3 has 15 amino acids. V shed 3 bases and J shed 1 base, with 13 bases lying between them. CDR3 bases: TGTGCCAGTAGTATCTCGGAAAGAGGATCCTACGAGCAGTACTTC. Translated: CASSISERGSYEQYF.

J is TRBJ2-7 and V is TRBV7-3, with 8 bases aligning to TRBD1. J was trimmed by 5 bases and V by 5 bases; bases with no gene match: 8. The CDR3 consists of 14 residues. CDR1 is SGHTA, CDR2 FQGTGA, per germline. This chain's CDR3 is CASSPRDRPNEQYF. DNA of the CDR3: TGTGCCAGCAGCCCTCGGGACAGGCCCAACGAGCAGTACTTC.

The gene calls are TRBV28 and TRBJ2-7; TRBD1 matches 7 bases. CDR1 is MDHEN and CDR2 is SYDVKM in the germline V gene. The CDR3 is 13 amino acids. V was clipped by 3 bases and J by 3 bases; unmatched bases: 2. The CDR3 nucleotides read TGTGCCAGCAGTTTTCGGGACAGCTACGAGCAGTACTTC. This gives the protein CASSFRDSYEQYF.

The chain carries TRBV6-1 and TRBJ1-1, with D perhaps TRBD1 (5 bases). The CDR3 length is 13 residues. Trimming left V 6 bases short and J 4 bases short, with 12 bases between. Looked up from germline, CDR1 is MNHNS and CDR2 is SASEGT. This chain's CDR3 is CASRYIGGTEAFF. CDR3 in DNA: TGTGCCAGCAGGTACATCGGGGGCACTGAAGCTTTCTTT.

The rearrangement links TRBV9 to TRBJ2-5, with 9 bases lining up with TRBD1. This CDR3 has 16 residues. J was trimmed by 5 bases and V by 3 bases; bases with no gene match: 11. In germline, CDR1 is SGDLS, CDR2 YYNGEE. The CDR3 sequence: CASSDRQGGIEETQYF. The CDR3 DNA reads as TGTGCCAGCAGCGACAGACAGGGGGGTATCGAGGAGACCCAGTACTTC.

The chain employs TRBV4-2 and TRBJ2-3; 7 bases are shared with TRBD1. V shed 1 base, J shed 2 bases, and the junction held 6 bases outside the gene matches. The CDR3 sequence is 16 residues long. The germline CDR1 and CDR2 sequences are LGHNA and YNFKEQ. The CDR3 nucleotides read TGTGCCAGCAGCCAAGGTGACAGGGTAGACACAGATACGCAGTATTTT. Translation gives CASSQGDRVDTDTQYF.

The chain employs TRBV5-4 and TRBJ2-6; tentatively, D is TRBD2 (5 bases). This CDR3 is 13 amino acids long. Germline CDR1 is SGHNT and CDR2 is YYREEE (reference sequence). V gave up 2 bases and J gave up 8 bases, with 8 bases separating them. The DNA for the CDR3 is TGTGCCAGCAGCTTCGGGGTGACCAACGTCCTGACTTTC. It encodes CASSFGVTNVLTF.

The V and J genes are TRBV25-1 and TRBJ2-4, with D possibly called TRBD1 or TRBD2 (6 bases each). In germline, CDR1 is MGHDK, CDR2 SYGVNS. This CDR3 region has 14 residues. V lost 1 base and J lost 6, with 10 bases in between. DNA of the CDR3: TGTGCCAGCAGTGAATTAGGGGGGAGAAACATTCAGTACTTC. Its translation: CASSELGGRNIQYF.

The chain's CDR3 is CASSLEWASGRSEQFF. The CDR3 bases are TGTGCCAGCAGTTTAGAGTGGGCTAGCGGGAGATCTGAGCAGTTCTTC. The V gene is TRBV28, the J gene TRBJ2-1; 10 bases are a match to TRBD2. This CDR3 spans 16 amino acids. The J segment lost 9 bases and the V segment lost 2 bases, leaving 10 bases of the junction unmatched. Germline CDR1 reads MDHEN; CDR2 reads SYDVKM.

This clone came up once. The rearrangement joins TRBV7-2 to TRBJ1-1, with a weak D call TRBD1 (6 bases). V dropped 5 bases and J dropped 5 bases, with 15 bases sitting between them. The CDR3 runs to 14 residues. The germline V gene has CDR1 SGHTA and CDR2 FQGNSA. The CDR3 loop is CASSPRIRGTEAFF. In DNA, the CDR3 is TGTGCCAGCAGCCCTAGGATCAGGGGAACTGAAGCTTTCTTT.

This sequence joins TRBV7-8 and TRBJ2-7, with 9 bases aligning to TRBD1. J was trimmed by 8 bases and V by 0 bases; bases with no gene match: 23. Germline V gene sequence: CDR1 SGHVS, CDR2 FQNEAQ. CDR3 length equals 20 residues. CDR3 region: CASSLAVHRGPARPTQQQYF. The CDR3, as DNA: TGTGCCAGCAGCTTAGCGGTTCACAGGGGGCCAGCTCGCCCTACGCAGCAGCAGTACTTC.

As concerns this clone: In the same sample, other DNA sequences code for this CDR3. The chain joins TRBV5-1 to TRBJ2-5; no firm D call. From germline, CDR1 is SGHRS and CDR2 YFSETQ. The CDR3 contains 13 residues. V was cut by 0 bases and J by 1 base, with 4 bases left in between. CDR3 region: CASSLGAQETQYF. The CDR3 bases are TGCGCCAGCAGCTTGGGGGCCCAAGAGACCCAGTACTTC. Combining the CDR3 with reference TRBV5-1 and TRBJ2-5 gives the whole variable domain KAGVTQTPRYLIKTRGQQVTLSCSPISGHRSVSWYQQTPGQGLQFLFEYFSETQRNKGNFPGRFSGRQFSNSRSEMNVSTLELGDSALYLCASSLGAQETQYFGPGTRLLVL.

This clone appeared once. This chain joins TRBV6-1 and TRBJ1-1, with 8 bases fitting TRBD1. Unmatched junction bases numbered 3, after V lost 8 bases and J lost 1 base. The CDR3 loop spans 13 amino acids. Germline V CDR1 and CDR2: MNHNS, SASEGT. CDR3 nucleotide sequence: TGTGCCAGCGCCGGGACAGGGAACACTGAAGCTTTCTTT. It codes for CASAGTGNTEAFF.

A note on this clone: This may be a read error: a much more frequent sequence differs by one nucleotide. The chain carries TRBV5-1 and TRBJ2-5; 7 bases match TRBD1. The CDR3 sequence is 13 residues long. Germline V lookup: CDR1 SGHRS, CDR2 YFSETQ. The CDR3 region is CASSQQGLETQHF. DNA for the CDR3: TGCGCCAGCAGCCAACAGGGGTTAGAGACCCAGCACTTC.

Details on this clone: Other DNA sequences in the same sample also yield this CDR3. This CDR3 is CASSLGSYNEQFF. CDR3 nucleotides: TGTGCCAGCAGCTTAGGGTCCTACAATGAGCAGTTCTTC. The chain carries TRBV7-9 and TRBJ2-1; D is ambiguous. Germline V gene sequence: CDR1 SEHNR, CDR2 FQNEAQ (reference sequence). V was pared by 1 base and J by 1 base, with 2 bases between. The CDR3 contains 13 residues.

The chain has TRBV5-4 and TRBJ1-3; a possible D gene is TRBD1 (5 bases). Trimming took 4 bases from V and 0 from J, leaving 8 bases between them. CDR3 length: 14 residues. Germline-derived CDR1 and CDR2 are SGHNT and YYREEE (reference sequence). CDR3 loop: CASSIDSSGNTIYF. DNA for the CDR3: TGTGCCAGCAGCATAGACAGCTCTGGAAACACCATATATTTT.

The chain combines TRBV11-2 with TRBJ2-4; TRBD2 matches at 16 bases. V trimming: 5 bases; J trimming: 6 bases; junction bases outside the gene matches: 13. This CDR3 spans 19 amino acids. Germline V gene sequence: CDR1 SGHAT, CDR2 FQNNGV. DNA for the CDR3: TGTGCCAGCAGCCCTAGCCTGGGACTAGCGGGAGGGCCTCGAAACATTCAGTACTTC. It yields the protein CASSPSLGLAGGPRNIQYF.

The chain uses TRBV2 and TRBJ1-1; 7 positions agree with TRBD1. Germline CDR1 is SNHLY and CDR2 is FYNNEI. V trimming: 8 bases; J trimming: 4 bases; junction bases outside the gene matches: 10. The CDR3 covers 14 residues. CDR3 sequence reads: CASLLRTGGTEAFF. As DNA, the CDR3 is TGTGCCAGCCTTCTCCGGACAGGCGGCACTGAAGCTTTCTTT.